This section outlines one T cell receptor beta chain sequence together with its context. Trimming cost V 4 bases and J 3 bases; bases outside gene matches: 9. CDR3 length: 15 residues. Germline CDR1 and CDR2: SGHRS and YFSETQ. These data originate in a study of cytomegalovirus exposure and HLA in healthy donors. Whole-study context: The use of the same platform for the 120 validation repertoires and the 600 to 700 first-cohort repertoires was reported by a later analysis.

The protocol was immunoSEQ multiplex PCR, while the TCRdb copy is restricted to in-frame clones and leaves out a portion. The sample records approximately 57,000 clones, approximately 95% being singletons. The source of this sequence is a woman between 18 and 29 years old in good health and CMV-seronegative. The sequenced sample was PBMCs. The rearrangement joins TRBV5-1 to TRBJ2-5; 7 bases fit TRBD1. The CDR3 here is CASSIEPGQKETQYF. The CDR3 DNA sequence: TGCGCCAGCAGCATAGAGCCGGGACAGAAAGAGACCCAGTACTTC. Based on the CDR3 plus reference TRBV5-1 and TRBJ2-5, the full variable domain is KAGVTQTPRYLIKTRGQQVTLSCSPISGHRSVSWYQQTPGQGLQFLFEYFSETQRNKGNFPGRFSGRQFSNSRSEMNVSTLELGDSALYLCASSIEPGQKETQYFGPGTRLLVL.